These 20 T cell receptor beta chains were sequenced from one sample in a study of blood T cell repertoires in COVID-19. Profiled with immunoSEQ multiplex PCR; TCRdb holds only in-frame clones, not every one. Altogether approximately 150,000 clones are present, about nine tenths being singletons, with the ten largest covering about 1.5%. The sample was peripheral blood. The receptor source for this set is a human donor in a cohort sampled during active COVID-19.

The V and J genes are TRBV2 and TRBJ1-1, with D possibly being TRBD1 (5 bases). CDR3 length: 15 amino acids. The germline V gene encodes CDR1 SNHLY and CDR2 FYNNEI. Trimming removed 5 bases at V and 1 base at J, with 14 bases between. CDR3: CASSPIGGTNTEAFF. CDR3 DNA sequence: TGTGCCAGCAGTCCTATCGGGGGGACGAACACTGAAGCTTTCTTT. The full variable domain, in which reference TRBV2 and TRBJ1-1 provide the parts outside the CDR3, is EPEVTQTPSHQVTQMGQEVILRCVPISNHLYFYWYRQILGQKVEFLVSFYNNEISEKSEIFDDQFSVERPDGSNFTLKIRSTKLEDSAMYFCASSPIGGTNTEAFFGQGTRLTVV.

This clone was observed a few times. V usage is TRBV30 and J usage is TRBJ2-5; the match to TRBD2 covers 8 bases. The CDR3 totals 13 residues. Trimming removed 3 bases from V and 4 bases from J; junction bases left unmatched: 4. Germline CDR1 reads GTSNPN; CDR2 reads SVGIG (reference sequence). The CDR3 DNA reads TGTGCCTGGAGCGGCGCGGGGGGAGAGACCCAGTACTTC. Protein: CAWSGAGGETQYF.

The chain employs TRBV6-1 and TRBJ1-2, with 7 positions matching TRBD1. The CDR3 loop spans 16 amino acids. Trimming removed 2 bases from V and 0 bases from J; junction bases left unmatched: 6. The germline V gene encodes CDR1 MNHNS and CDR2 SASEGT. The CDR3 DNA is TGTGCCAGCAGTGAACGCGGGACAGTTACTAACTATGGCTACACCTTC. Encoded protein: CASSERGTVTNYGYTF.

The chain couples TRBV7-3 to TRBJ2-1, with TRBD1 as a possible D gene (5 bases). This CDR3 is built from 14 residues. V was trimmed by 5 bases and J by 9 bases, leaving 17 bases between them. CDR1 and CDR2 (germline): SGHTA, FQGTGA. The CDR3 DNA reads as TGTGCCAGCAGCCCGCTCGTGGGGCCCGGTGAGCAGTTCTTC. Translation: CASSPLVGPGEQFF.

The V call is TRBV9, the J call TRBJ2-3; 7 bases are shared with TRBD2. Germline-derived CDR1 and CDR2 are SGDLS and YYNGEE. The length of the CDR3 is 14 residues. Trimming took 6 bases from V and 4 from J; bases not matched to a gene: 8. The CDR3 spells CASTVGGIPDTQYF. The CDR3 DNA reads as TGTGCCAGCACGGTGGGGGGGATACCAGATACGCAGTATTTT.

This clone has only one observation. V is TRBV6-6 and J is TRBJ2-5; TRBD1 might be the D (7 bases). CDR1 is MNHNY, CDR2 SVGAGI, per germline (reference sequence). The CDR3 runs 12 residues. CDR3 nucleotides: TGTGCTTCAGGGGGGAGTGAAGAGACCCAGTACTTC. Protein sequence: CASGGSEETQYF.

The chain uses TRBV18 and TRBJ2-7, with a possible D match to TRBD1 (5 bases). The V end lost 5 bases, the J end lost 1 base, and 12 bases lay between the germline ends. This CDR3 is built from 14 residues. Germline-derived CDR1 and CDR2 are KGHSH and LQKENI. CDR3 region: CASSAIQDSYEQYF. The DNA for the CDR3 is TGTGCCAGCTCAGCCATACAGGATTCCTACGAGCAGTACTTC.

V is TRBV25-1 and J is TRBJ1-1; 8 nucleotides line up with TRBD1. Per the germline V gene, CDR1 is MGHDK and CDR2 is SYGVNS. This CDR3 comprises 16 residues. The trim removed 3 bases at V and 5 bases at J, leaving 11 bases unmatched. In DNA form, the CDR3 reads TGTGCCAGCAGTGACCCTCGGACAGGGAGAGAGACTGAAGCTTTCTTT. It translates to CASSDPRTGRETEAFF.

The rearrangement uses TRBV7-9 and TRBJ1-2; the D is unclear. The CDR3 extends over 14 amino acids. From germline, CDR1 is SEHNR and CDR2 FQNEAQ (reference sequence). Trimming took off 5 bases at V and 4 bases at J, with 14 bases between the two ends. DNA for the CDR3: TGTGCCAGCAGCCTAGGCGGCCTCAGCTATGGCTACACCTTC. Protein sequence: CASSLGGLSYGYTF. Full variable domain (rest looked up from reference TRBV7-9 and TRBJ1-2): DTGVSQNPRHKITKRGQNVTFRCDPISEHNRLYWYRQTLGQGPEFLTYFQNEAQLEKSRLLSDRFSAERPKGSFSTLEIQRTEQGDSAMYLCASSLGGLSYGYTFGSGTRLTVV.

The chain couples TRBV4-3 to TRBJ2-7, with 7 bases aligning to TRBD2. The CDR3 sequence is 15 residues long. The junction had 11 bases not matched to a gene; V was cut back by 0 bases and J by 9 bases. Germline V CDR1 and CDR2: LGHNA, YSLEER. The CDR3 DNA reads TGCGCCAGCAGCCAAGATATGAGCGGGGCCTTTGTGCAGTACTTC. It codes for CASSQDMSGAFVQYF.

The genes are TRBV5-6 and TRBJ1-1, with 8 bases that match TRBD1. Trimming at V came to 7 bases and at J to 1 base, leaving 6 bases not matched to a gene. Germline-derived CDR1 and CDR2 are SGHDT and YYEEEE. The CDR3 covers 14 residues. CDR3 region: CASWIGTGNTEAFF. CDR3 coding DNA: TGTGCCAGCTGGATCGGGACAGGGAACACTGAAGCTTTCTTT.

This chain uses TRBV19 with TRBJ1-2; a weak D match, TRBD1 (6 bases). CDR1 is LNHDA and CDR2 is SQIVND in the germline V gene (reference sequence). The CDR3 contains 16 residues. The V gene lost 4 bases and the J gene lost 6 bases, with 21 bases spanning the gap. The CDR3 spells CASSTPHRAAADGYTF. The CDR3 coding sequence is TGTGCCAGTAGTACCCCACACAGGGCGGCGGCTGATGGCTACACCTTC.

V is TRBV19 and J is TRBJ1-1; weak D call: TRBD1 (6 bases). Germline values: CDR1 LNHDA, CDR2 SQIVND (reference sequence). V shed 4 bases and J shed 6 bases, with 15 bases lying between them. The CDR3 is 14 residues long. The CDR3 sequence: CASSKVDRISEAFF. The CDR3 region has the DNA TGTGCCAGTAGTAAAGTGGACAGAATATCTGAAGCTTTCTTT. Full variable domain (missing parts from reference TRBV19 and TRBJ1-1): DGGITQSPKYLFRKEGQNVTLSCEQNLNHDAMYWYRQDPGQGLRLIYYSQIVNDFQKGDIAEGYSVSREKKESFPLTVTSAQKNPTAFYLCASSKVDRISEAFFGQGTRLTVV.

V gene TRBV7-2 combines with J gene TRBJ2-5; TRBD2 agrees at 9 bases. The CDR3 is 15 residues long. From germline, CDR1 is SGHTA and CDR2 FQGNSA. Trimming at V came to 1 base and at J to 8 bases, leaving 8 bases not matched to a gene. Here the CDR3 DNA reads TGTGCCAGCAGCTTAGTTGGCGGGGGGGCCAGAACCCAGTACTTC. Its protein is CASSLVGGGARTQYF. The entire variable domain, with the rest obtained from reference TRBV7-2 and TRBJ2-5, is as follows: GAGVSQSPSNKVTEKGKDVELRCDPISGHTALYWYRQSLGQGLEFLIYFQGNSAPDKSGLPSDRFSAERTGGSVSTLTIQRTQQEDSAVYLCASSLVGGGARTQYFGPGTRLLVL.

The genes are TRBV11-2 and TRBJ2-5; 12 positions match TRBD2. Unmatched junction bases numbered 5, after V lost 1 base and J lost 5 bases. Germline CDR1 and CDR2: SGHAT and FQNNGV. This CDR3 is built from 16 residues. The CDR3 nucleotides read TGTGCCAGCAGCTTAGGGACTAGCGGGGTTGGGGAGACCCAGTACTTC. This sequence encodes CASSLGTSGVGETQYF.

Remarks on this clone: Other DNA sequences from this sample encode an identical CDR3 as well. The chain combines TRBV5-1 with TRBJ1-1; perhaps TRBD1 as D (6 bases). Germline loops: CDR1 SGHRS, CDR2 YFSETQ. The CDR3 is made up of 14 amino acids. Trimming left V 2 bases short and J 1 base short, with 9 bases between. The CDR3 protein is CASSFGGANTEAFF. The CDR3 DNA is TGCGCCAGCAGCTTCGGGGGGGCGAACACTGAAGCTTTCTTT.

The chain links TRBV5-1 to TRBJ2-3; 9 bases are a match to TRBD1. The V gene end was trimmed by 4 bases and the J gene end by 1 base; junction bases not matched to a gene: 4. Per the germline V gene, CDR1 is SGHRS and CDR2 is YFSETQ. There are 15 residues in the CDR3. CDR3 nucleotide sequence: TGCGCCAGCAGCGCCCGGGACAGGGGCACAGATACGCAGTATTTT. It is translated as CASSARDRGTDTQYF.

The genes are TRBV19 and TRBJ2-3; 7 bases fit TRBD1. Germline CDR1 LNHDA, CDR2 SQIVND (reference sequence). Germline trimming cut 6 bases from V and 5 bases from J; bases unmatched to any gene: 5. This CDR3 region has 13 residues. Here the CDR3 reads CASRRQGRDTQYF. The CDR3 nucleotides read TGTGCCAGTAGAAGACAGGGAAGAGATACGCAGTATTTT.

V is TRBV5-6 and J is TRBJ2-7, with a weak D call TRBD2 (6 bases). The CDR3 loop spans 14 amino acids. The germline V and J ends were trimmed by 3 bases and 0 bases, with 10 bases remaining between them. Germline CDR1 and CDR2: SGHDT and YYEEEE. CDR3 in DNA: TGTGCCAGCAGCTCGGGACTGAGCTCCTACGAGCAGTACTTC. Protein product: CASSSGLSSYEQYF.

The chain combines TRBV7-3 with TRBJ2-2, with D possibly matching TRBD1 (6 bases). The CDR3 contains 13 residues. Germline V gene data show CDR1 as SGHTA and CDR2 as FQGTGA. With 2 bases removed from V and 6 bases from J, the gap between germline ends came to 7 bases. Written as DNA, the CDR3 is TGTGCCAGCAGCTTAGAGGGGGCCGGGGAGCTGTTTTTT. Its protein product is CASSLEGAGELFF.